This passage covers 17 T cell receptor beta chains from one sample sequenced in a study of pediatric ulcerative colitis. Data came from immunoSEQ multiplex PCR; TCRdb stores just in-frame clones and leaves some out. The table includes fewer than 40,000 clones, approximately 82% detected once. The sequencing input was blood. Source of these receptors: a boy between 10 and 17 years old with severe ulcerative colitis.

The chain employs TRBV5-5 and TRBJ1-2; 8 bases are shared with TRBD1. Trimming cost V 7 bases and J 2 bases; bases outside gene matches: 7. CDR1 is SGHKS and CDR2 is YYEKEE in the germline V gene (reference sequence). The CDR3 has 14 residues. The CDR3 coding sequence is TGTGCCAGCCGGACAGGGATAATCAACTATGGCTACACCTTC. Translation: CASRTGIINYGYTF. Looking up the rest from reference TRBV5-5 and TRBJ1-2 gives the full variable domain: DAGVTQSPTHLIKTRGQQVTLRCSPISGHKSVSWYQQVLGQGPQFIFQYYEKEERGRGNFPDRFSARQFPNYSSELNVNALLLGDSALYLCASRTGIINYGYTFGSGTRLTVV.

The chain combines TRBV19 with TRBJ1-1; D perhaps matches TRBD1 (6 bases). The germline V gene has CDR1 LNHDA and CDR2 SQIVND (reference sequence). With 3 bases removed from V and 4 bases from J, the gap between germline ends came to 18 bases. The CDR3 loop spans 16 amino acids. The CDR3 nucleotides read TGTGCCAGTAGTATGCCCACAGGGAAGGGTAGCACTGAAGCTTTCTTT. Encoded protein: CASSMPTGKGSTEAFF. Full variable domain (outside the CDR3, taken from reference TRBV19 and TRBJ1-1): DGGITQSPKYLFRKEGQNVTLSCEQNLNHDAMYWYRQDPGQGLRLIYYSQIVNDFQKGDIAEGYSVSREKKESFPLTVTSAQKNPTAFYLCASSMPTGKGSTEAFFGQGTRLTVV.

This clone was seen a handful of times. This chain links TRBV4-1 with TRBJ1-1; unclear D gene. The CDR3 spans 14 residues. Per the germline V gene, CDR1 is MGHRA and CDR2 is YSYEKL. V was clipped by 2 bases and J by 4 bases, with 11 bases between them. In DNA form, the CDR3 reads TGCGCCAGCAGCCAATCTATTGAGGCCACTGAAGCTTTCTTT. This translates into CASSQSIEATEAFF.

The rearrangement joins TRBV21-1 to TRBJ1-2. TRBV21-1 is a listed pseudogene. The CDR3 consists of 16 residues. CDR3 in DNA: TGTGCCAGCACCCCACTCCGGGGCCCATGGGAAGATGGCTACACCTTC. This gives the protein CASTPLRGPWEDGYTF.

This clone appeared a few times. This chain connects TRBV6-5 to TRBJ2-2; D is undetermined. Trimming removed 7 bases from V and 5 bases from J, with 5 bases in between. Germline values: CDR1 MNHEY, CDR2 SVGAGI. This CDR3 has 11 amino acids. This CDR3 reads CASTHTGELFF. The CDR3 DNA reads TGTGCCAGCACGCATACCGGGGAGCTGTTTTTT.

The chain uses TRBV2 and TRBJ1-1; D ambiguous. Trimming took off 6 bases at V and 5 bases at J, with 16 bases between the two ends. Germline V CDR1 and CDR2: SNHLY, FYNNEI. There are 14 residues in the CDR3. The DNA for the CDR3 is TGTGCCAGCAGGGAGGAGGTCCCCTTGACTGAAGCTTTCTTT. Encoded protein: CASREEVPLTEAFF.

The chain is built from TRBV7-8 and TRBJ2-2; D gene uncertain. The length of the CDR3 is 16 residues. Trimming shortened V by 4 bases and J by 0 bases, and 12 bases separated the two germline ends. Germline CDR1 is SGHVS and CDR2 is FQNEAQ. This CDR3 is CASSSGSQTNTGELFF. The CDR3 coding sequence is TGTGCCAGCAGCTCAGGATCACAGACGAACACCGGGGAGCTGTTTTTT. Full variable domain (missing parts from reference TRBV7-8 and TRBJ2-2): GAGVSQSPRYKVAKRGQDVALRCDPISGHVSLFWYQQALGQGPEFLTYFQNEAQLDKSGLPSDRFFAERPEGSVSTLKIQRTQQEDSAVYLCASSSGSQTNTGELFFGEGSRLTVL.

V gene TRBV7-2 combines with J gene TRBJ2-6; 7 positions match TRBD1. Losses at the gene ends were 2 bases for V and 0 bases for J; bases not matched to a gene: 7. Germline V gene sequence: CDR1 SGHTA, CDR2 FQGNSA. The CDR3 sequence is 18 residues long. The CDR3 sequence: CASSLRDSRISGANVLTF. CDR3 coding DNA: TGTGCCAGCAGCTTACGGGACAGCCGGATCTCTGGGGCCAACGTCCTGACTTTC.

The CDR3 sequence is CASSAGLGLGQHF. Written as DNA, the CDR3 is TGTGCCAGCAGTGCAGGTCTCGGGTTGGGCCAGCATTTT. The chain recombines TRBV25-1 with TRBJ1-5; D remains ambiguous. This CDR3 has 13 amino acids. Trimming left V 4 bases short and J 12 bases short, with 16 bases between. Germline V gene data show CDR1 as MGHDK and CDR2 as SYGVNS. The full variable domain, with the rest looked up from reference TRBV25-1 and TRBJ1-5, is EADIYQTPRYLVIGTGKKITLECSQTMGHDKMYWYQQDPGMELHLIHYSYGVNSTEKGDLSSESTVSRIRTEHFPLTLESARPSHTSQYLCASSAGLGLGQHFGDGTRLSIL.

This clone was seen a handful of times. The gene calls are TRBV6-5 and TRBJ1-6; D uncertain. This CDR3 has 14 residues. Looked up from germline, CDR1 is MNHEY and CDR2 is SVGAGI. V lost 8 bases and J lost 1, with 9 bases in between. This CDR3 is CASGIGSYNSPLHF. The CDR3 coding sequence is TGTGCCAGCGGCATAGGGTCCTATAATTCACCCCTCCACTTT.

The chain carries TRBV27 and TRBJ1-4, with D possibly being TRBD1 (5 bases). This CDR3 comprises 15 residues. Germline-derived CDR1 and CDR2 are MNHEY and SMNVEV (reference sequence). V was cut by 8 bases and J by 1 base, with 14 bases left in between. The CDR3 sequence: CASGDDSQTNEKLFF. The CDR3 coding sequence is TGTGCCAGCGGGGACGACAGCCAAACTAATGAAAAACTGTTTTTT. Drawing the rest from reference TRBV27 and TRBJ1-4, the complete variable domain is EAQVTQNPRYLITVTGKKLTVTCSQNMNHEYMSWYRQDPGLGLRQIYYSMNVEVTDKGDVPEGYKVSRKEKRNFPLILESPSPNQTSLYFCASGDDSQTNEKLFFGSGTQLSVL.

A single count supports this clone. The chain combines TRBV6-5 with TRBJ2-7; either TRBD1 or TRBD2 may supply D (5 bases each). The CDR3 contains 15 residues. The germline CDR1 and CDR2 sequences are MNHEY and SVGAGI. The V end was cut by 2 bases, the J end by 6 bases, with 17 bases between. CDR3 sequence: CASSYLGVGSSEQYF. CDR3 DNA sequence: TGTGCCAGCAGTTACCTGGGGGTGGGAAGTAGCGAGCAGTACTTC.

The CDR3 here is CASSFKVGGGEAFF. DNA of the CDR3: TGTGCCAGCAGCTTTAAGGTAGGGGGTGGTGAAGCTTTCTTT. V gene TRBV5-4 combines with J gene TRBJ1-1; maybe TRBD1 (6 bases). Germline V lookup: CDR1 SGHNT, CDR2 YYREEE (reference sequence). V lost 2 bases to trimming and J lost 7 bases, with 15 bases between them. The CDR3 totals 14 residues.

The J gene is TRBJ2-7, the V gene TRBV5-4, with D perhaps given as TRBD1 or TRBD2 (5 bases each). V was cut by 3 bases and J by 5 bases, with 18 bases left in between. The CDR3 has 15 residues. Germline CDR1 and CDR2: SGHNT and YYREEE (reference sequence). In DNA, the CDR3 is TGTGCCAGCAGCTGGGGTGGGACCCTGAGGAACGAGCAGTACTTC. Its protein is CASSWGGTLRNEQYF.

V and J are TRBV16 and TRBJ2-7, with D perhaps matching TRBD2 (7 bases). Germline V gene lookup returns CDR1 KGHSY and CDR2 FQNENV. This CDR3 is built from 14 residues. Trimming left V 4 bases short and J 7 bases short, with 17 bases between. The DNA of the CDR3 is TGTGCCAGCAGCCGTGGGGGGGCCCTGAAGGAGCAGTACTTC. Protein product: CASSRGGALKEQYF.

This clone was detected only once. V is TRBV7-9 and J is TRBJ2-3; D may be TRBD1 (5 bases). V was shortened by 5 bases and J by 2 bases, with 14 bases between the two germline ends. The V gene's germline CDR1 is SEHNR and CDR2 FQNEAQ (reference sequence). The CDR3 spans 15 residues. CDR3 coding DNA: TGTGCCAGCAGCCGCACAGGCACTACCACAGATACGCAGTATTTT. Translated: CASSRTGTTTDTQYF. Combining the CDR3 with reference TRBV7-9 and TRBJ2-3 gives the whole variable domain DTGVSQNPRHKITKRGQNVTFRCDPISEHNRLYWYRQTLGQGPEFLTYFQNEAQLEKSRLLSDRFSAERPKGSFSTLEIQRTEQGDSAMYLCASSRTGTTTDTQYFGPGTRLTVL.

This chain links TRBV6-5 with TRBJ1-4; D is possibly TRBD1 (5 bases). The ends were cut back, 7 bases at V and 3 bases at J, with 12 bases in the middle. Germline CDR1 is MNHEY and CDR2 is SVGAGI. The CDR3 runs 14 residues. CDR3 nucleotide sequence: TGTGCCAGCAACTACAGGAAGTCTAATGAAAAACTGTTTTTT. The encoded protein is CASNYRKSNEKLFF.